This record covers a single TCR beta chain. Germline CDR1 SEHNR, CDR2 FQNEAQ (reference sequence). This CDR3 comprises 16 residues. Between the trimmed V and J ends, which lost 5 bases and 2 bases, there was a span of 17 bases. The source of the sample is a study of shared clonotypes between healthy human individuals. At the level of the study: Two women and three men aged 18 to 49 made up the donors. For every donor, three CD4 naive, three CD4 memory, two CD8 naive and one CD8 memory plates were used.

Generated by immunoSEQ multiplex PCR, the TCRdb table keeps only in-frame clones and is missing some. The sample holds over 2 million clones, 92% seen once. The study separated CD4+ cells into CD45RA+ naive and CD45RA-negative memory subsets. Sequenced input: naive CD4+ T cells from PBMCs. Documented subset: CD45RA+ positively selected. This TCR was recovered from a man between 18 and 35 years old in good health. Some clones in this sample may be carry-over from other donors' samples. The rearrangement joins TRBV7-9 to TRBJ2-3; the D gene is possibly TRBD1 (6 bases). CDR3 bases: TGTGCCAGCAGCCCCCAGGGGCGGGTCCACACAGATACGCAGTATTTT. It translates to CASSPQGRVHTDTQYF.